The clone carrying this T cell receptor (beta chain) has at least ten counts. TCRdb reprocessed the multiplex PCR reads via MiXCR and lists one record per CDR3 protein. This sample carries approximately 90,000 distinct CDR3 sequences, over 25% of them seen once, and the ten largest clones take around 8.1%. The data stem from a study of breast tumors, draining lymph nodes, adjacent tissues. The lymph nodes were axillary draining lymph nodes from breast cancer patients. This CDR3 is 14 amino acids long. The V and J ends lost 10 bases and 10 bases respectively, with 20 bases between them. CDR1 and CDR2 from the germline V gene are MNHNY and SVGAGI (reference sequence).

Sequencing input: axillary lymph node tissue. The gene calls are TRBV6-6 and TRBJ1-6; D is possibly TRBD1 (5 bases). This TCR was sampled from a female donor with breast cancer. Some clones in this sample may be carry-over from other donors' samples. Here the CDR3 DNA reads TGTGCCACCGGGGCCGGGGGGTTGGAATCACCCCTCCACTTT. It translates to CATGAGGLESPLHF.